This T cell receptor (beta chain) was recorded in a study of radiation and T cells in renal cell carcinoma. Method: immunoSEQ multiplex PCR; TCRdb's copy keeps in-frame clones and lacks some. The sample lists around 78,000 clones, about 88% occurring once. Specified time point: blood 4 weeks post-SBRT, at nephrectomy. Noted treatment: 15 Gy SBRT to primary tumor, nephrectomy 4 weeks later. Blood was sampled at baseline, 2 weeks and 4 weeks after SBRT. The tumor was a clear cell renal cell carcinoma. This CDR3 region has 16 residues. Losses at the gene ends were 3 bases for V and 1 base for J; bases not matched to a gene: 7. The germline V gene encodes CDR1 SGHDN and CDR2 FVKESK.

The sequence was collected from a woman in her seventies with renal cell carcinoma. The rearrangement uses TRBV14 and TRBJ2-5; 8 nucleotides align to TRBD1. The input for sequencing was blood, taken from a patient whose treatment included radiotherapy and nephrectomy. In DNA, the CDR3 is TGTGCCAGCAGCCACCACCGAACAGGGGGCCAAGAGACCCAGTACTTC. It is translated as CASSHHRTGGQETQYF.